This is a list of T cell receptor beta chains from one sample in a study of control samples from healthy donors and cancer patients. TCRdb's copy holds only in-frame clones and misses some; the assay was immunoSEQ multiplex PCR. Here the sample spans about 77,000 clones, 92% being singletons. The sequenced sample consisted of blood. All receptors come from a woman aged 60-75 years in good health. Both conserved end residues are part of each CDR3. A D gene is named only where the DNA matches it firmly. Expanded clones are given a class, and other clones once, few, many or no size at all.

V gene: TRBV24-1; D gene: .; J gene: TRBJ1-2; CDR3 length: 12; clone size: few; CDR3 DNA: TGTGCCACCAGTCGGGAGGCCTATGGCTACACCTTC; CDR3 protein: CATSREAYGYTF
V gene: TRBV10-1; D gene: .; J gene: TRBJ1-1; CDR3 length: 16; clone size: once; CDR3 DNA: TGCGCCAGCAGTCTCCGCCCCGGCAACCTGAACACTGAAGCTTTCTTT; CDR3 protein: CASSLRPGNLNTEAFF
V gene: TRBV6-5; D gene: .; J gene: TRBJ2-7; CDR3 length: 13; clone size: .; CDR3 DNA: TGTGCCAGCAGGACGACACCTACCTACGAGCAGTACTTC; CDR3 protein: CASRTTPTYEQYF
V gene: TRBV7-8; D gene: TRBD1; J gene: TRBJ1-5; CDR3 length: 16; clone size: .; CDR3 DNA: TGTGCCAGCAGCCGGACAGGGGGCGAAACTAATCAGCCCCAGCATTTT; CDR3 protein: CASSRTGGETNQPQHF
V gene: TRBV28; D gene: .; J gene: TRBJ2-2; CDR3 length: 15; clone size: .; CDR3 DNA: TGTGCCAGCAGTTTAGGAGGGGGCTACACCGGGGAGCTGTTTTTT; CDR3 protein: CASSLGGGYTGELFF
V gene: TRBV7-8; D gene: .; J gene: TRBJ2-2; CDR3 length: 16; clone size: .; CDR3 DNA: TGTGCCAGCAGCTCCTCACAGGGCAGGGGCACCGGGGAGCTGTTTTTT; CDR3 protein: CASSSSQGRGTGELFF
V gene: TRBV6-6; D gene: .; J gene: TRBJ1-2; CDR3 length: 12; clone size: .; CDR3 DNA: TGTGCCAACCGGGACACTAACTATGGCTACACCTTC; CDR3 protein: CANRDTNYGYTF
V gene: TRBV20-1; D gene: .; J gene: TRBJ2-3; CDR3 length: 15; clone size: .; CDR3 DNA: TGCAGTGCTAGTGCCGGGACTTCTAGCACAGATACGCAGTATTTT; CDR3 protein: CSASAGTSSTDTQYF
V gene: TRBV6-1; D gene: .; J gene: TRBJ1-1; CDR3 length: 16; clone size: .; CDR3 DNA: TGTGCCAGCAGTGAATTATCAACAGGGCAGAACACTGAAGCTTTCTTT; CDR3 protein: CASSELSTGQNTEAFF
V gene: TRBV10-3; D gene: .; J gene: TRBJ2-3; CDR3 length: 12; clone size: .; CDR3 DNA: TGTGCCATCAGTGAGAAGGCAGATACGCAGTATTTT; CDR3 protein: CAISEKADTQYF
V gene: TRBV2; D gene: .; J gene: TRBJ2-5; CDR3 length: 16; clone size: .; CDR3 DNA: TGTGCCAGCAGTGTGGAGGGATTAGCCGGCCAAGAGACCCAGTACTTC; CDR3 protein: CASSVEGLAGQETQYF
V gene: TRBV2; D gene: .; J gene: TRBJ1-1; CDR3 length: 13; clone size: .; CDR3 DNA: TGTGCCAGCAATCTCGTCCCTAGGGCTGAAGCTTTCTTT; CDR3 protein: CASNLVPRAEAFF
V gene: TRBV6-1; D gene: .; J gene: TRBJ2-1; CDR3 length: 15; clone size: .; CDR3 DNA: TGTGCCAGCAGTGAATCGGCCGGGATGTTGAATGAGCAGTTCTTC; CDR3 protein: CASSESAGMLNEQFF
V gene: TRBV5-1; D gene: TRBD2; J gene: TRBJ2-3; CDR3 length: 19; clone size: .; CDR3 DNA: TGCGCCAGCAGCTTGGGTTTAGCGGGAGGGCCGATGAGCGCAGATACGCAGTATTTT; CDR3 protein: CASSLGLAGGPMSADTQYF
V gene: TRBV9; D gene: .; J gene: TRBJ1-2; CDR3 length: 13; clone size: .; CDR3 DNA: TGTGCCAGCAGTCCTGCAGGGAACGATGGCTACACCTTC; CDR3 protein: CASSPAGNDGYTF
V gene: TRBV3-1/TRBV3-2; D gene: .; J gene: TRBJ1-5; CDR3 length: 13; clone size: few; CDR3 DNA: TGTGCCAGCAGCCGTGGTTCCTTGCAGGCCCAGCATTTT; CDR3 protein: CASSRGSLQAQHF
V gene: TRBV7-7; D gene: TRBD1; J gene: TRBJ2-5; CDR3 length: 18; clone size: .; CDR3 DNA: TGTGCTAGCAGCTTAAGGGCTCCGGGACAGTCGTACCAAGAGACCCAGTACTTC; CDR3 protein: CASSLRAPGQSYQETQYF
V gene: TRBV29-1; D gene: .; J gene: TRBJ2-3; CDR3 length: 13; clone size: .; CDR3 DNA: TGCAGCGTCCATTCAGGAGTAGCAGATACGCAGTATTTT; CDR3 protein: CSVHSGVADTQYF
V gene: TRBV7-9; D gene: TRBD1; J gene: TRBJ1-1; CDR3 length: 15; clone size: .; CDR3 DNA: TGTGCCAGCAGCTCTTCCAGGGGGAGGAACACTGAAGCTTTCTTT; CDR3 protein: CASSSSRGRNTEAFF
V gene: TRBV24-1; D gene: TRBD1; J gene: TRBJ2-5; CDR3 length: 14; clone size: .; CDR3 DNA: TGTGCCACCAGCCGACAGGGGGCCGGGGAGACCCAGTACTTC; CDR3 protein: CATSRQGAGETQYF
V gene: TRBV5-1; D gene: .; J gene: TRBJ1-1; CDR3 length: 21; clone size: .; CDR3 DNA: TGCGCCAGCAGCTTGGGACGGCCGTTCTGGGGCCACAGGGCCCTGAACACTGAAGCTTTCTTT; CDR3 protein: CASSLGRPFWGHRALNTEAFF
V gene: TRBV10-3; D gene: .; J gene: TRBJ1-3; CDR3 length: 14; clone size: .; CDR3 DNA: TGTGCCATCAGTGAGCCTAGGTCTGGAAACACCATATATTTT; CDR3 protein: CAISEPRSGNTIYF
V gene: TRBV6-6; D gene: TRBD1; J gene: TRBJ1-3; CDR3 length: 14; clone size: .; CDR3 DNA: TGTGCCAGTCGACAGGGGATTTCTGGAAACACCATATATTTT; CDR3 protein: CASRQGISGNTIYF
V gene: TRBV10-1; D gene: TRBD2; J gene: TRBJ2-5; CDR3 length: 17; clone size: .; CDR3 DNA: TGCGCCAGCAGGGAAAGTAGAGGACTAGCGGGAGAAGAGACCCAGTACTTC; CDR3 protein: CASRESRGLAGEETQYF
V gene: TRBV7-9; D gene: .; J gene: TRBJ1-4; CDR3 length: 15; clone size: .; CDR3 DNA: TGTGCCAGCAGCCGCTCACCATCAACTAATGAAAAACTGTTTTTT; CDR3 protein: CASSRSPSTNEKLFF
V gene: TRBV28; D gene: .; J gene: TRBJ1-4; CDR3 length: 17; clone size: .; CDR3 DNA: TGTGCCAGCAGTCCCGGCGGGGCGCTGAGGACTAATGAAAAACTGTTTTTT; CDR3 protein: CASSPGGALRTNEKLFF
V gene: TRBV9; D gene: .; J gene: TRBJ2-2; CDR3 length: 15; clone size: .; CDR3 DNA: TGTGCCAGCAGCGTAGTCAGCGGGAACACCGGGGAGCTGTTTTTT; CDR3 protein: CASSVVSGNTGELFF
V gene: TRBV6-5; D gene: .; J gene: TRBJ1-1; CDR3 length: 15; clone size: .; CDR3 DNA: TGTGCCAGCAGTTACTCGATAGGGAGCAGAACTGAAGCTTTCTTT; CDR3 protein: CASSYSIGSRTEAFF
V gene: TRBV6-6; D gene: .; J gene: TRBJ1-5; CDR3 length: 14; clone size: .; CDR3 DNA: TGTGCCAGCAGTGGGGCGGGGCTCAATCAGCCCCAGCATTTT; CDR3 protein: CASSGAGLNQPQHF
V gene: TRBV30; D gene: .; J gene: TRBJ2-6; CDR3 length: 14; clone size: .; CDR3 DNA: TGTGCCTGGAATAAGAACTCTGGGGCCAACGTCCTGACTTTC; CDR3 protein: CAWNKNSGANVLTF
V gene: TRBV7-3; D gene: TRBD2; J gene: TRBJ2-7; CDR3 length: 16; clone size: once; CDR3 DNA: TGTGCCAGCAGCTTAGGGTTCGGCGGGAGGGCCGGAGAGCAGTACTTC; CDR3 protein: CASSLGFGGRAGEQYF
V gene: TRBV2; D gene: .; J gene: TRBJ2-3; CDR3 length: 14; clone size: .; CDR3 DNA: TGTGCCAGCAACCAGAAAGAAGTGGCAGATACGCAGTATTTT; CDR3 protein: CASNQKEVADTQYF
V gene: TRBV5-1; D gene: .; J gene: TRBJ2-3; CDR3 length: 13; clone size: .; CDR3 DNA: TGCGCCAGCAGCCTAAAAGCCATAGATACGCAGTATTTT; CDR3 protein: CASSLKAIDTQYF
V gene: TRBV3-1/TRBV3-2; D gene: .; J gene: TRBJ2-1; CDR3 length: 13; clone size: .; CDR3 DNA: TGTGCCAGCAGCCCTAGAAGACAGAATGAGCAGTTCTTC; CDR3 protein: CASSPRRQNEQFF
V gene: TRBV5-1; D gene: TRBD2; J gene: TRBJ2-7; CDR3 length: 14; clone size: .; CDR3 DNA: TGCGCCAGCAGCTTTTGGGGGGGCTCCTACGAGCAGTACTTC; CDR3 protein: CASSFWGGSYEQYF
V gene: TRBV4-1; D gene: .; J gene: TRBJ1-4; CDR3 length: 17; clone size: .; CDR3 DNA: TGCGCCAGCAGCCAACTTTTTGGGCAGGGGTATAATGAAAAACTGTTTTTT; CDR3 protein: CASSQLFGQGYNEKLFF
V gene: TRBV27; D gene: .; J gene: TRBJ2-5; CDR3 length: 14; clone size: .; CDR3 DNA: TGTGCCAGCAGTTTATCAGACAGGAGCGAGACCCAGTACTTC; CDR3 protein: CASSLSDRSETQYF
V gene: TRBV24-1; D gene: .; J gene: TRBJ1-2; CDR3 length: 13; clone size: .; CDR3 DNA: TGTGCCACCACGGGCAAGGAAGCGAGTGGCTACACCTTC; CDR3 protein: CATTGKEASGYTF
V gene: TRBV12-3/TRBV12-4; D gene: .; J gene: TRBJ2-7; CDR3 length: 13; clone size: .; CDR3 DNA: TGTGCCAGCAGTTTTGGGAACTCCTACGAGCAGTACTTC; CDR3 protein: CASSFGNSYEQYF
V gene: TRBV2; D gene: TRBD2; J gene: TRBJ2-1; CDR3 length: 16; clone size: .; CDR3 DNA: TGTGCCAGCAGCCCCCGGCTAGCGGGAGATTACAATGAGCAGTTCTTC; CDR3 protein: CASSPRLAGDYNEQFF
V gene: TRBV19; D gene: .; J gene: TRBJ2-2; CDR3 length: 18; clone size: .; CDR3 DNA: TGTGCCAGTAGTCGTATTGGGACTGCTTTAGAGGGCACCGGGGAGCTGTTTTTT; CDR3 protein: CASSRIGTALEGTGELFF
V gene: TRBV18; D gene: .; J gene: TRBJ2-6; CDR3 length: 14; clone size: .; CDR3 DNA: TGTGCCAGCGGTCCTACGGATGGGGCCAACGTCCTGACTTTC; CDR3 protein: CASGPTDGANVLTF
V gene: TRBV4-1; D gene: .; J gene: TRBJ1-4; CDR3 length: 15; clone size: .; CDR3 DNA: TGCGCCAGCAGCAAACTTCAGGGCTTTAATGAAAAACTGTTTTTT; CDR3 protein: CASSKLQGFNEKLFF
V gene: TRBV27; D gene: .; J gene: TRBJ1-5; CDR3 length: 17; clone size: .; CDR3 DNA: TGTGCCAGCAGACCGGGACTAATCTTCCAGGGCAATCAGCCCCAGCATTTT; CDR3 protein: CASRPGLIFQGNQPQHF
V gene: TRBV4-1; D gene: TRBD2; J gene: TRBJ2-3; CDR3 length: 15; clone size: .; CDR3 DNA: TGCGCCAGCCGGACTAGCGGGACCCCACCAGATACGCAGTATTTT; CDR3 protein: CASRTSGTPPDTQYF
V gene: TRBV19; D gene: .; J gene: TRBJ1-2; CDR3 length: 11; clone size: .; CDR3 DNA: TGTGCCAGTAGGCAGACCTATGGCTACACCTTC; CDR3 protein: CASRQTYGYTF
V gene: TRBV18; D gene: .; J gene: TRBJ2-7; CDR3 length: 14; clone size: .; CDR3 DNA: TGTGCCAGCTCACGGCCGGGACCCTCCTACGAGCAGTACTTC; CDR3 protein: CASSRPGPSYEQYF
V gene: TRBV23-1; D gene: TRBD2; J gene: TRBJ2-7; CDR3 length: 16; clone size: few; CDR3 DNA: TGCGCCAGCAGGAGCCGGAGCGGGATTATACCCTTGGAGCAGTACTTC; CDR3 protein: CASRSRSGIIPLEQYF
V gene: TRBV28; D gene: TRBD2; J gene: TRBJ2-7; CDR3 length: 15; clone size: .; CDR3 DNA: TGTGCCAGCAGACCTCCCAGCGGGGGATTCTACGAGCAGTACTTC; CDR3 protein: CASRPPSGGFYEQYF
V gene: TRBV6-4; D gene: TRBD2; J gene: TRBJ2-1; CDR3 length: 14; clone size: .; CDR3 DNA: TGTGCCAGCCAGCGGGAGCAATCAGTCGGTGAGCAGTTCTTC; CDR3 protein: CASQREQSVGEQFF
V gene: TRBV2; D gene: .; J gene: TRBJ2-3; CDR3 length: 14; clone size: .; CDR3 DNA: TGTGCCAGCAGGGAACTTCAGAGCACAGATACGCAGTATTTT; CDR3 protein: CASRELQSTDTQYF